This T cell receptor beta chain derives from a study of molecular identifiers for immune sequencing clone quantification. Study-level information: In replicates, RNA from roughly 18,000 or 92,000 naive CD8 cells was split five ways, four sequenced.

The use of previously described methods and listed TCR primers produced the bulk TCR libraries. TCRdb ran MiXCR on the PCR reads and lists one entry per CDR3 protein. Seen here are around 460,000 distinct CDR3 sequences, 20% to 25% observed once, and the top ten hold approximately 0.8%. This clonotype has ten or more counts. Germline CDR1 is SGHRS and CDR2 is YFSETQ. Trimming removed 2 bases at V and 4 bases at J, with 12 bases between. The CDR3 is made up of 15 amino acids. Sorted cell numbers of about 19,000 to 1,000,000, with 10%, 30% or 50% RNA, served as input for naive CD8 libraries. As CD8+CD4-CCR7+CD45RA+ cells, naive CD8 T cells were sorted.

V usage is TRBV5-1 and J usage is TRBJ2-2; a possible D gene is TRBD2 (6 bases). The TCR comes from a human donor in good health. Some libraries in this study had Jurkat cell RNA spiked in. The specimen was naive CD8+ T cells from blood, with Jurkat cell RNA spiked in. Subset of the sample: FACS-sorted CD8+CD4-CCR7+CD45RA+ naive T cells. Here the CDR3 reads CASSFTGDSTGELFF. CDR3 nucleotide sequence: TGCGCCAGCAGCTTCACGGGGGACTCCACCGGGGAGCTGTTTTTT.